This TCR beta chain was recorded in a study of molecular identifiers for immune sequencing clone quantification. CDR3 size: 14 residues. The germline CDR1 and CDR2 sequences are SGDLS and YYNGEE. V lost 2 bases and J lost 0, with 9 bases in between. TCRdb ran MiXCR on the PCR reads and lists one entry per CDR3 protein. Of 75,000 to 100,000 distinct CDR3 sequences in the sample, 15% to 20% were seen once. This clonotype was detected ten times or more. The specimen sequenced was naive CD8+ T cells from blood, with Jurkat cell RNA spiked in. Subset defined: FACS-sorted CD8+CD4-CCR7+CD45RA+ naive T cells. The chain is built from TRBV9 and TRBJ2-7, with D unclear. This TCR was sampled from a human donor in good health. Some libraries in this study had Jurkat cell RNA spiked in. The CDR3 here is CASSVGQSSYEQYF. The DNA of the CDR3 is TGTGCCAGCAGCGTCGGGCAGAGCTCCTACGAGCAGTACTTC.